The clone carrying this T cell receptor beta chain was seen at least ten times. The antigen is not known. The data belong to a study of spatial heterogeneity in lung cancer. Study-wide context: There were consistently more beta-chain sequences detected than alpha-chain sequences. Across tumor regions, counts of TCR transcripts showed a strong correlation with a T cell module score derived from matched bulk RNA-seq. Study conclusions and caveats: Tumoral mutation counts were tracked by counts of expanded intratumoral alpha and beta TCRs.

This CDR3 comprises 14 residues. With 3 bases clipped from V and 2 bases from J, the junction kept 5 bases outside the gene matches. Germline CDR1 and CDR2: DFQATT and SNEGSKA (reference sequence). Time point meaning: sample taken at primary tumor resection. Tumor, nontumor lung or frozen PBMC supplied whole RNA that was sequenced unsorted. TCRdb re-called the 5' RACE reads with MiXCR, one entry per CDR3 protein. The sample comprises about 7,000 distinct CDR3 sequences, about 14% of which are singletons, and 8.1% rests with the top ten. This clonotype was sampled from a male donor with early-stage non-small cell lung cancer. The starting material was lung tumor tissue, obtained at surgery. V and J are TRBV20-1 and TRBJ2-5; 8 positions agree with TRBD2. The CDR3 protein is CSASAGGQQETQYF. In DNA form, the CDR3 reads TGCAGTGCTAGCGCGGGGGGCCAACAAGAGACCCAGTACTTC.